The next 22 T cell receptor beta chains were all read from a single sample in a study of long-term antiretroviral therapy in people with HIV. An immunoSEQ assay, version v3.0, was performed at survey level. Profiling relied on immunoSEQ multiplex PCR, and the TCRdb table lists in-frame clones only, not all of them. The data hold 24,000 or so clones, with less than 85% observed a single time. The sample was unsorted PBMCs, taken 2.3 years after starting antiretroviral therapy. The receptors shown here come from a man in his forties with HIV.

The genes are TRBV5-6 and TRBJ1-4; D gene unclear. The CDR3 is 14 residues long. The V end was cut by 4 bases, the J end by 0 bases, with 7 bases between. Germline V gene lookup returns CDR1 SGHDT and CDR2 YYEEEE. CDR3 coding DNA: TGTGCCAGCAGCATGCTCGCAACTAATGAAAAACTGTTTTTT. Translating gives CASSMLATNEKLFF.

V and J are TRBV9 and TRBJ1-2, with D unclear. The V gene lost 0 bases and the J gene lost 8 bases, with 11 bases spanning the gap. Germline loops: CDR1 SGDLS, CDR2 YYNGEE. The CDR3 extends over 13 amino acids. For the CDR3, the DNA is TGTGCCAGCAGCGTAGCTAGCGGTGGCGGCTACACCTTC. Residues: CASSVASGGGYTF.

The chain uses TRBV5-5 and TRBJ2-4; TRBD2 agrees at 11 bases. Losses at the gene ends were 1 base for V and 10 bases for J; bases not matched to a gene: 10. This CDR3 has 16 amino acids. CDR1 is SGHKS and CDR2 is YYEKEE in the germline V gene (reference sequence). The CDR3 nucleotides are TGTGCCAGCAGCTTGCAGGGACTAGCGGATAATGAGATTCAGTACTTC. This sequence encodes CASSLQGLADNEIQYF.

This clone was detected only once. The chain links TRBV5-4 to TRBJ1-1; the D is unclear. CDR1 is SGHNT, CDR2 YYREEE, per germline (reference sequence). Deletions cut 2 bases from V and 1 base from J, with 3 bases between. This CDR3 is 12 amino acids long. The CDR3 is CASSFGNTEAFF. CDR3 in DNA: TGTGCCAGCAGCTTTGGGAACACTGAAGCTTTCTTT.

Written as DNA, the CDR3 is TGTGCCAGCAGGCCGGGACTAGCGGCCTCCTACGAGCAGTACTTC. Translation: CASRPGLAASYEQYF. The V and J genes are TRBV2 and TRBJ2-7; 11 bases align to TRBD2. CDR1 and CDR2 from the germline V gene are SNHLY and FYNNEI. This CDR3 region has 15 residues. V trimming: 6 bases; J trimming: 0 bases; junction bases outside the gene matches: 4. The full variable domain, completed using reference TRBV2 and TRBJ2-7, is EPEVTQTPSHQVTQMGQEVILRCVPISNHLYFYWYRQILGQKVEFLVSFYNNEISEKSEIFDDQFSVERPDGSNFTLKIRSTKLEDSAMYFCASRPGLAASYEQYFGPGTRLTVT.

The CDR3 DNA is TGTGCCAGCAGCTTGGACAGAAGCACAGATACGCAGTATTTT. Translated, it gives CASSLDRSTDTQYF. This sequence joins TRBV7-9 and TRBJ2-3, with D possibly matching TRBD1 (6 bases). Germline-derived CDR1 and CDR2 are SEHNR and FQNEAQ (reference sequence). V gave up 3 bases and J gave up 0 bases, with 7 bases separating them. The CDR3 covers 14 residues.

This sequence joins TRBV10-3 and TRBJ2-3; 9 bases fit TRBD2. The germline gives CDR1 ENHRY, CDR2 SYGVKD. V shed 10 bases and J 4 bases; nucleotides not matched to a gene: 9. This CDR3 has 14 residues. In DNA, the CDR3 is TGTGCCACCTATAGCGGGAGTGGGGCAGATACGCAGTATTTT. As protein: CATYSGSGADTQYF.

The DNA for the CDR3 is TGTGCCAGCAGTTCCTCCGCGGTGTATGGCTACACCTTC. This codes for CASSSSAVYGYTF. The rearrangement uses TRBV27 and TRBJ1-2; D unresolved. The CDR3 loop spans 13 amino acids. Between the trimmed V and J ends, which lost 4 bases and 5 bases, there was a span of 11 bases. CDR1 and CDR2 (germline): MNHEY, SMNVEV (reference sequence).

The chain employs TRBV5-1 and TRBJ1-5; D is perhaps TRBD1 (5 bases). V lost 4 bases, J lost 3 bases, and 14 bases lay in between. This CDR3 is 15 amino acids long. The germline gives CDR1 SGHRS, CDR2 YFSETQ. Here the CDR3 reads CASSPEAGHNQPQHF. The DNA for the CDR3 is TGCGCCAGCAGCCCCGAGGCAGGGCACAATCAGCCCCAGCATTTT. The whole variable domain, filled in from reference TRBV5-1 and TRBJ1-5, reads KAGVTQTPRYLIKTRGQQVTLSCSPISGHRSVSWYQQTPGQGLQFLFEYFSETQRNKGNFPGRFSGRQFSNSRSEMNVSTLELGDSALYLCASSPEAGHNQPQHFGDGTRLSIL.

The genes are TRBV7-9 and TRBJ2-1, with D uncertain. CDR1 is SEHNR and CDR2 is FQNEAQ in the germline V gene (reference sequence). CDR3 length equals 12 residues. With 4 bases removed from V and 8 bases from J, the gap between germline ends came to 9 bases. CDR3 sequence: CASSSEGDEQFF. Here the CDR3 DNA reads TGTGCCAGCAGCTCCGAAGGAGATGAGCAGTTCTTC.

The chain couples TRBV7-9 to TRBJ2-3; 8 bases fit TRBD2. Germline CDR1 SEHNR, CDR2 FQNEAQ (reference sequence). V shed 3 bases and J 4 bases; nucleotides not matched to a gene: 15. The CDR3 sequence is 18 residues long. CDR3 sequence (DNA): TGTGCCAGCAGCTTGGGGTACGGGGAGACTAGCGTTTCAGATACGCAGTATTTT. Translation: CASSLGYGETSVSDTQYF.

This clone appeared a single time. This chain uses TRBV18 with TRBJ1-2; TRBD1 agrees at 8 bases. Germline values: CDR1 KGHSH, CDR2 LQKENI. The CDR3 runs 12 residues. The ends lost 6 bases at V and 12 bases at J; junction bases unmatched: 9. The chain's CDR3 is CASSRQGQENTF. The CDR3 nucleotides read TGTGCCAGCTCTAGACAGGGGCAAGAGAACACCTTC.

The rearrangement uses TRBV7-3 and TRBJ1-1; a possible D gene is TRBD1 (6 bases). CDR3 length: 13 residues. Germline V gene lookup returns CDR1 SGHTA and CDR2 FQGTGA. The V end lost 5 bases, the J end lost 5 bases, and 12 bases lay between the germline ends. CDR3 DNA: TGTGCCAGCAGCGCGTCCACAGGGACTGAAGCTTTCTTT. It yields the protein CASSASTGTEAFF.

The V gene is TRBV5-1, the J gene TRBJ2-6, with TRBD2 matching over 9 bases. The germline CDR1 and CDR2 sequences are SGHRS and YFSETQ. This CDR3 contains 17 residues. J was trimmed by 0 bases and V by 1 base; bases with no gene match: 2. The CDR3: CASSLNSGGSGANVLTF. CDR3 in DNA: TGCGCCAGCAGCTTGAATAGCGGGGGCTCTGGGGCCAACGTCCTGACTTTC.

This clone was detected a few times. The chain joins TRBV21-1 to TRBJ2-6; TRBD1 is the table's D call and was not checked against the DNA. TRBV21-1 is reported as a pseudogene. The CDR3 loop spans 16 amino acids. DNA for the CDR3: TGTGCCAGCAGCCCCAGGGGAAGGTCTGGGGCCAACGTCCTGACTTTC. Translating it yields CASSPRGRSGANVLTF.

V and J are TRBV7-2 and TRBJ1-5; TRBD1 is a possible D gene (5 bases). The germline CDR1 and CDR2 sequences are SGHTA and FQGNSA. There are 16 residues in the CDR3. V lost 1 base to trimming and J lost 9 bases, with 19 bases between them. The CDR3 is CASSLGGDHVGRPQHF. CDR3 nucleotides: TGTGCCAGCAGCTTAGGAGGGGACCACGTGGGGCGGCCCCAGCATTTT.

This chain connects TRBV27 to TRBJ1-5, with 8 bases that match TRBD1. Trimming at V came to 4 bases and at J to 7 bases, leaving 15 bases not matched to a gene. Germline-derived CDR1 and CDR2 are MNHEY and SMNVEV (reference sequence). There are 17 residues in the CDR3. The CDR3 loop reads CASSSSVTGGRGQPQHF. In nucleotides, the CDR3 is TGTGCCAGCAGTTCCTCAGTAACAGGGGGGCGCGGACAGCCCCAGCATTTT.

The V call is TRBV10-3, the J call TRBJ1-1, with D tentatively TRBD1 (5 bases). Germline assignment: CDR1 ENHRY and CDR2 SYGVKD. The CDR3 covers 15 residues. Deletions cut 0 bases from V and 1 base from J, with 9 bases between. The CDR3 loop reads CAISESPGWNTEAFF. The CDR3 region has the DNA TGTGCCATCAGTGAGTCCCCAGGGTGGAACACTGAAGCTTTCTTT.

The genes are TRBV19 and TRBJ1-1, with no clear D. Germline V CDR1 and CDR2: LNHDA, SQIVND (reference sequence). The CDR3 extends over 17 amino acids. Trimming shortened V by 3 bases and J by 2 bases, and 19 bases separated the two germline ends. CDR3 protein: CASSILRTGLQNTEAFF. As DNA, the CDR3 is TGTGCCAGTAGTATTCTGCGTACCGGACTGCAAAACACTGAAGCTTTCTTT.

The chain has TRBV10-3 and TRBJ1-2; no reliable D call. Germline lookup yields CDR1 ENHRY and CDR2 SYGVKD. V gave up 0 bases and J gave up 5 bases, with 4 bases separating them. The CDR3 runs 12 residues. The CDR3 reads CAISESIYGYTF. The CDR3 DNA sequence: TGTGCCATCAGTGAGTCGATTTATGGCTACACCTTC.

The chain combines TRBV6-5 with TRBJ1-2; 7 bases align to TRBD1. The germline gives CDR1 MNHEY, CDR2 SVGAGI. The trim removed 6 bases at V and 6 bases at J, leaving 7 bases unmatched. The CDR3 runs 13 residues. CDR3 DNA sequence: TGTGCCAGCAGCTACACAGGGGTTGATGGCTACACCTTC. It is translated as CASSYTGVDGYTF.

The chain combines TRBV6-1 with TRBJ1-1; 10 bases line up with TRBD1. Trimming at V came to 6 bases and at J to 5 bases, leaving 6 bases not matched to a gene. Germline V CDR1 and CDR2: MNHNS, SASEGT. The CDR3 spans 14 residues. CDR3 nucleotides: TGTGCCAGCAGCGAGGACAGGGGGTGGACTGAAGCTTTCTTT. Translated, it gives CASSEDRGWTEAFF.